The clone carrying this T cell receptor (beta chain) was seen more than once but under ten times. Antigen unknown. Trimming at V came to 4 bases and at J to 4 bases, leaving 4 bases not matched to a gene. Germline lookup yields CDR1 MGHRA and CDR2 YSYEKL. The CDR3 covers 15 residues. Study-wide results and limits: Larger-cohort validation covered only one TCR beta V-J rearrangement.

The sorted Tregs were CD4+CD25+CD127-/low cells. After constant-region reverse-primer amplification, full-length variable regions underwent semi-nested PCR with Nested Universal Primer A. TCRdb recomputed calls from the 5' RACE reads with MiXCR, one row per CDR3 protein. The repertoire includes about 43,000 distinct CDR3 sequences, about a fifth of them detected once, and 3.5% to 4.5% sits in the top ten. The sequence came from a female donor with breast cancer. Sequencing was performed on Tregs sorted from a lymph node. The V gene is TRBV4-1, the J gene TRBJ2-7; 13 bases map to TRBD2. The CDR3 sequence is CASSRLAGGVYEQYF. The CDR3 DNA follows: TGCGCCAGCAGCCGACTAGCGGGAGGAGTGTACGAGCAGTACTTC.